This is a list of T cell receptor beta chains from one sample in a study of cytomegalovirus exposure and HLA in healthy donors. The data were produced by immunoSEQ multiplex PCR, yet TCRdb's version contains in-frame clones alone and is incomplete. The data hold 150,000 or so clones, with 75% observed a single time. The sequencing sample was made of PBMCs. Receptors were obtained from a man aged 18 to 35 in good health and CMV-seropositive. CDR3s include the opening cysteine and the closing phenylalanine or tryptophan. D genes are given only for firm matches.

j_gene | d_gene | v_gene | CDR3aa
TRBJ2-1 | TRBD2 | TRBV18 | CASRSSGNSYNEQFF
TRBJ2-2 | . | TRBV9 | CASSEGGGARPGELFF
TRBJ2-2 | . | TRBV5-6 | CASSLGGPDGELFF
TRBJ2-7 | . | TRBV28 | CASTLEGSRNYEQYF
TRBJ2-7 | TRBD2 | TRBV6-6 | CATGRVNEQYF
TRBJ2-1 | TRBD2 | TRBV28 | CASSTFLAGGYEQFF
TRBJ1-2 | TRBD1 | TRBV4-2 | CASSHVITGTGIDGYTF
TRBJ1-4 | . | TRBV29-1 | CSVGGEVNEKLFF
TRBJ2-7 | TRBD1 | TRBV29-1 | CSVSGTAPREQYF
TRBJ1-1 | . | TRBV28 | CASSLGQNTEAFF
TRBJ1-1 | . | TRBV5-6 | CASSLGAGLTEAFF
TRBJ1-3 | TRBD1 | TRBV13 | CASSTWTGRSGNTIYF
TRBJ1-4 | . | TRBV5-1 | CASSLTATNEKLFF
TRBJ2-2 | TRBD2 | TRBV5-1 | CASSLKLAGGELFF
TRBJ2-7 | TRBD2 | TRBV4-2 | CASSQAGGRVDEQYF
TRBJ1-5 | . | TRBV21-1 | CASSKGTDNQPQHF
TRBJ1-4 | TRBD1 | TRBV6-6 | CASSSGTGSTNEKLFF
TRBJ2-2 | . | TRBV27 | CASSLSSNTGELFF
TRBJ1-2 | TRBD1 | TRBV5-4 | CASSSGQGATQGYGYTF
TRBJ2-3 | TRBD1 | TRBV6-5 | CASSVTGDGQNTQYF
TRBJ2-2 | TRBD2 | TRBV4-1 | CASREGETSGTGELFF
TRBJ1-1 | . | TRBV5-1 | CASSLEGGTEAFF
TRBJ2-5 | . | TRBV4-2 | CASSQSPVIGSGETQYF
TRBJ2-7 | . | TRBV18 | CASSEYYEQYF
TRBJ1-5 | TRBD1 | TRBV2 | CASSWTLGQGSGNQPQHF
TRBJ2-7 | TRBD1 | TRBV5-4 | CASSLVDRVHEQYF
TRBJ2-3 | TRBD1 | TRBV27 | CASSRTGTTDTQYF
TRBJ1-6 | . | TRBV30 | CAWSPGSPLHF
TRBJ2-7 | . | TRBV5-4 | CASSPPPGHTYEQYF
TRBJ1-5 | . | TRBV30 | CAWSVGGIQQPQHF
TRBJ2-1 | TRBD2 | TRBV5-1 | CASSFGLAGYYNEQFF
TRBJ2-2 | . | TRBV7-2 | CASSSRESTGELFF
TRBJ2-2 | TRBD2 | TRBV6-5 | CASTGGAGTGELFF
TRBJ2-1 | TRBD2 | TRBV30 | CAWSFSGFYNEQFF
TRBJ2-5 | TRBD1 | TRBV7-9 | CASSPRTGGETQYF
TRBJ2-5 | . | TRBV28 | CANTRGRQTQYF
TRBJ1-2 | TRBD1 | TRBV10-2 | CASGGRDRGRSNYGYTF
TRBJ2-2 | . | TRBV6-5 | CASTGGVNTGELFF
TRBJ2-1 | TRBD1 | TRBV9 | CASSQKRQGNEQFF
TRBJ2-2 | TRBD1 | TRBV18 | CASSPPGRGHVTGELFF
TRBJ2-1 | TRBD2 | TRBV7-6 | CASSNAPRTSGRIHLLSEQFF
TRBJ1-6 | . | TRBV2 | CASTRPNSPLHF
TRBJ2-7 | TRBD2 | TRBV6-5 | CASSYLAGGPYEQYF
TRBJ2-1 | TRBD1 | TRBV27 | CASSGTGWASDGGEQFF
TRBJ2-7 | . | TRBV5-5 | CASSLVAGNKQYF
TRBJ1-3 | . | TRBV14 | CASSQLTGFGNTIYF
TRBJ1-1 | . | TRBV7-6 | CASSDRAGGNTEAFF
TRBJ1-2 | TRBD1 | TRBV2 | CASSKRTGLDYGYTF
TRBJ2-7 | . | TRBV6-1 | CASSEAGLRDGVYEQYF
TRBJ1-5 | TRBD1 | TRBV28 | CASRPGTVNQPQHF
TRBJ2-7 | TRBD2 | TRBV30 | CAWSVNAGGGYEQYF
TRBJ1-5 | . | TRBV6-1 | CASSRTEYSNQPQHF
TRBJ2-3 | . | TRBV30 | CAWSRSGSTDTQYF
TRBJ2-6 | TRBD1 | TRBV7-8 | CASSRIRTRDRGHFGANVLTF
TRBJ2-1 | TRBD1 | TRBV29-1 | CSVVRDSSYNEQFF
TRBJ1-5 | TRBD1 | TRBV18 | CASSPAGTGPRRPQHF
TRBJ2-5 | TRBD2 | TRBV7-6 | CASSLAETSAETQYF
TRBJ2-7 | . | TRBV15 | CATSRSGDEQYF
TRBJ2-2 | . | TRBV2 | CASDRRKNTGELFF
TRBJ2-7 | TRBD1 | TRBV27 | CASSLGNRGDTEQYF